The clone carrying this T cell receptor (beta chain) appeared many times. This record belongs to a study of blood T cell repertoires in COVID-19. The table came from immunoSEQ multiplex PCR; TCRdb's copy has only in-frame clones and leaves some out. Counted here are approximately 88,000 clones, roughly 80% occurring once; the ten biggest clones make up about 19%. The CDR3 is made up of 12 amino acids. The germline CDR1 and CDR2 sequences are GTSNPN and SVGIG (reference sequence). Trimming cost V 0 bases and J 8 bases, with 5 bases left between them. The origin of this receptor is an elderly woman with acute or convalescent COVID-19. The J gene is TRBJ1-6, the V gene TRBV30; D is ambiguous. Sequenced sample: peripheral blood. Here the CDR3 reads CAWSVLDSPLHF. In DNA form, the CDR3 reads TGTGCCTGGAGTGTACTGGATTCACCCCTCCACTTT.